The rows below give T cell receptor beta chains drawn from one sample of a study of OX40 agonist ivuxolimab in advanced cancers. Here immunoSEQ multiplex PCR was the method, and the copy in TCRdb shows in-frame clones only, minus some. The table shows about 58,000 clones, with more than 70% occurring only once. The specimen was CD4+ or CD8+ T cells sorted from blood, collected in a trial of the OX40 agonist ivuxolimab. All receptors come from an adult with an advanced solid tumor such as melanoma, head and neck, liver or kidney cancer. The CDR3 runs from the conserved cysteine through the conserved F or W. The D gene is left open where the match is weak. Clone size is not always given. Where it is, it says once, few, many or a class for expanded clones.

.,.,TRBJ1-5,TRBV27,CASSLWVDQPQHF,TGTGCCAGCAGTTTATGGGTGGATCAGCCCCAGCATTTT
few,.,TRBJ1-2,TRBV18,CASSTGGISYGYTF,TGTGCCAGCTCTACCGGCGGGATCAGCTATGGCTACACCTTC
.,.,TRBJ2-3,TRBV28,CASSLRRLSASTDTQYF,TGTGCCAGCAGTTTAAGAAGACTTTCAGCAAGCACAGATACGCAGTATTTT
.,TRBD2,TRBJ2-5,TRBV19,CASSSYWAGDTQYF,TGTGCCAGTAGTAGCTACTGGGCGGGGGATACCCAGTACTTC
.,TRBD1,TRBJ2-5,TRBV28,CASSFTGGRLQETQYF,TGTGCCAGCAGTTTTACAGGGGGGAGACTACAAGAGACCCAGTACTTC
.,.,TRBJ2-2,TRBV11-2,CASSLGPSDTGELFF,TGTGCCAGCAGCTTAGGGCCTAGTGACACCGGGGAGCTGTTTTTT
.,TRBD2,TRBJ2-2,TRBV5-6,CASSLAGSGGPGELFF,TGTGCCAGCAGCTTGGCTGGTAGCGGGGGGCCCGGGGAGCTGTTTTTT
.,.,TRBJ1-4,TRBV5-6,CASSFNGRLGNNEKLFF,TGTGCCAGCAGCTTCAACGGGAGACTAGGCAATAATGAAAAACTGTTTTTT
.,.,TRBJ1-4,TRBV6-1,CASSEVSDSEKLFF,TGTGCCAGCAGTGAAGTATCGGACAGTGAAAAACTGTTTTTT
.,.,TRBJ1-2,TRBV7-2,CASRLGRNF,TGTGCCAGCAGACTGGGCCGTAACTTC
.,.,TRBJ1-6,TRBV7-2,CASSLTEQNSPLHF,TGTGCCAGCAGCTTGACAGAACAGAATTCACCCCTCCACTTT
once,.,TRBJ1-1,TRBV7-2,CASSPHSRNTEAFF,TGTGCCAGCAGCCCGCACTCGAGGAACACTGAAGCTTTCTTT
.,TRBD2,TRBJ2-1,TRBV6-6,CASSPAGLAGSNEQFF,TGTGCCAGCAGTCCCGCCGGACTAGCGGGGTCCAATGAGCAGTTCTTC
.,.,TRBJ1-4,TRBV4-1,CASSSSRGPSEKLFF,TGCGCCAGCAGCTCTTCCCGGGGGCCGTCCGAAAAACTGTTTTTT
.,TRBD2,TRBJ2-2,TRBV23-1,CASSLPVRLAGVPVGELFF,TGCGCCAGCAGTCTCCCGGTTAGGCTAGCGGGGGTCCCAGTGGGGGAGCTGTTTTTT
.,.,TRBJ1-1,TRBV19,CASSGNYSPMNTEAFF,TGTGCCAGTAGCGGGAACTACTCACCCATGAACACTGAAGCTTTCTTT
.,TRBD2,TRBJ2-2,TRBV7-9,CASSPGLAGGANTGELFF,TGTGCCAGCAGCCCGGGACTAGCGGGGGGCGCGAACACCGGGGAGCTGTTTTTT
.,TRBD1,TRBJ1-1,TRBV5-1,CASSSRPGQAPNTEAFF,TGCGCCAGCAGCTCGAGACCGGGACAGGCCCCGAACACTGAAGCTTTCTTT
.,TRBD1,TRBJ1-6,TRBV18,CASSPQDRDYNSPLHF,TGTGCCAGCTCACCTCAGGACAGGGACTATAATTCACCCCTCCACTTT
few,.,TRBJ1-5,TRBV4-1,CASSQDRQGRTGNQPQHF,TGCGCCAGCAGCCAAGATAGGCAGGGAAGGACCGGTAATCAGCCCCAGCATTTT
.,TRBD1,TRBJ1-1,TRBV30,CAWSRQGNTEAFF,TGTGCCTGGAGCCGACAGGGAAACACTGAAGCTTTCTTT
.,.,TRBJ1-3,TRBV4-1,CASSQERNLNSGNTIYF,TGCGCCAGCAGCCAAGAACGGAATCTGAACTCTGGAAACACCATATATTTT
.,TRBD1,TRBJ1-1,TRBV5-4,CASSPRQGVSEAFF,TGTGCCAGCAGCCCCCGACAGGGGGTGTCTGAAGCTTTCTTT
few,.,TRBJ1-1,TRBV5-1,CASSLGGITEAFF,TGCGCCAGCAGCTTGGGAGGCATCACTGAAGCTTTCTTT
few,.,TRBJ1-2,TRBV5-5,CASSSTWVSYGYTF,TGTGCCAGCAGCTCGACATGGGTTTCCTATGGCTACACCTTC
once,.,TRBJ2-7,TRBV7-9,CASSSVDRLRFYEQYF,TGTGCCAGCAGCTCCGTCGACAGGTTACGATTCTACGAGCAGTACTTC
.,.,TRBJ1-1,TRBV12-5,CASGLSGVRVEAFF,TGTGCTAGTGGTTTGTCGGGGGTGCGGGTTGAAGCTTTCTTT
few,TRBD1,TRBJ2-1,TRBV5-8,CASSLGQGRNEQFF,TGTGCCAGCAGCCTAGGACAGGGGAGGAATGAGCAGTTCTTC
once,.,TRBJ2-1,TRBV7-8,CASSLERTLGHLDEQFF,TGTGCCAGCAGCTTAGAAAGAACCCTCGGACATTTGGATGAGCAGTTCTTC